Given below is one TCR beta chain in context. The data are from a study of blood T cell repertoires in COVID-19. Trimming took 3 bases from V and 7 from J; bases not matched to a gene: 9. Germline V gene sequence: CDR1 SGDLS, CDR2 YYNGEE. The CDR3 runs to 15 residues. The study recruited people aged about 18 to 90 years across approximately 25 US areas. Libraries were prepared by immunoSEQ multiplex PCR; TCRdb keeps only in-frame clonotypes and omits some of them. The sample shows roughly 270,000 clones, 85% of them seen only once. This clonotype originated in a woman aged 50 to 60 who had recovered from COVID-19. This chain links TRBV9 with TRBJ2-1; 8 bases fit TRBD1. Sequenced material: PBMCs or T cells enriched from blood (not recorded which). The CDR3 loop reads CASSAWTGMGNEQFF. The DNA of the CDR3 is TGTGCCAGCAGCGCTTGGACAGGGATGGGGAATGAGCAGTTCTTC.